This TCR beta chain appears in the sequencing data of a study of CD8+ T cells in alopecia areata. At the level of the study: Patients in the treated group were given tofacitinib by mouth, 5 to 10 mg twice a day.

Sequencing templates came from extracted RNA that was reverse transcribed into cDNA. The method was immunoSEQ multiplex PCR; TCRdb's version includes in-frame clones alone and lacks a portion of them. The repertoire holds 200,000 to 250,000 clones, with 50% to 60% as singletons. This clone was found once. Trimming took 4 bases from V and 4 from J; bases not matched to a gene: 13. CDR3 length: 16 amino acids. Looked up from germline, CDR1 is GTSNPN and CDR2 is SVGIG (reference sequence). Treatment specified: oral pan-JAK inhibitor, 5-10 mg twice daily. The chain has TRBV30 and TRBJ1-2; 9 bases match TRBD1. Sequenced material: CD4+ T cells sorted from blood, taken at week 4, from a patient treated with tofacitinib. The clonotype comes from a human donor with alopecia areata. The CDR3 DNA sequence: TGTGCCTGGATAGGGGACAGGGTAACTGGAACCTATGGCTACACCTTC. It is translated as CAWIGDRVTGTYGYTF.